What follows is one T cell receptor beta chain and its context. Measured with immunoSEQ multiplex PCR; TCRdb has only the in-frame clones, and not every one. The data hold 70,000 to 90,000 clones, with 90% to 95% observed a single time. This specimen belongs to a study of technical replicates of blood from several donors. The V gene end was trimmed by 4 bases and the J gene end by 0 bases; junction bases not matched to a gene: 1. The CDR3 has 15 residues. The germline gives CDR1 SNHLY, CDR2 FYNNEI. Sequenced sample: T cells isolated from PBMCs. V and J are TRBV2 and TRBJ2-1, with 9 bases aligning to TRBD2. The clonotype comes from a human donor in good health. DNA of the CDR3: TGTGCCAGCAGTGCGCGGGGGGGCTCCTACAATGAGCAGTTCTTC. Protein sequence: CASSARGGSYNEQFF.